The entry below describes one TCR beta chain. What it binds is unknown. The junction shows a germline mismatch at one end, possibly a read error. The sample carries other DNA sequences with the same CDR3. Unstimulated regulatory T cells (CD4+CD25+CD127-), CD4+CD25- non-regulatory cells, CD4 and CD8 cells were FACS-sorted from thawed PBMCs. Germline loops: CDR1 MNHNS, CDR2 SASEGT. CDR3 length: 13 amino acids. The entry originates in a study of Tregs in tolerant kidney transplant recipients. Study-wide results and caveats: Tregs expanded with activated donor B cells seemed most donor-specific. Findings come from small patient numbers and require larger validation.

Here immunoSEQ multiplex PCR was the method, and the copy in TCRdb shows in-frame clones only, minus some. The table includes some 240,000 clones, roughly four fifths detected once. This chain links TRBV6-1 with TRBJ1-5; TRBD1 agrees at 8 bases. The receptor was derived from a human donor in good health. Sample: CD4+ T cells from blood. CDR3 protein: CAMGQVSNQPQHF. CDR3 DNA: TGTGCCATGGGACAGGTTAGCAATCAGCCCCAACATTTT.